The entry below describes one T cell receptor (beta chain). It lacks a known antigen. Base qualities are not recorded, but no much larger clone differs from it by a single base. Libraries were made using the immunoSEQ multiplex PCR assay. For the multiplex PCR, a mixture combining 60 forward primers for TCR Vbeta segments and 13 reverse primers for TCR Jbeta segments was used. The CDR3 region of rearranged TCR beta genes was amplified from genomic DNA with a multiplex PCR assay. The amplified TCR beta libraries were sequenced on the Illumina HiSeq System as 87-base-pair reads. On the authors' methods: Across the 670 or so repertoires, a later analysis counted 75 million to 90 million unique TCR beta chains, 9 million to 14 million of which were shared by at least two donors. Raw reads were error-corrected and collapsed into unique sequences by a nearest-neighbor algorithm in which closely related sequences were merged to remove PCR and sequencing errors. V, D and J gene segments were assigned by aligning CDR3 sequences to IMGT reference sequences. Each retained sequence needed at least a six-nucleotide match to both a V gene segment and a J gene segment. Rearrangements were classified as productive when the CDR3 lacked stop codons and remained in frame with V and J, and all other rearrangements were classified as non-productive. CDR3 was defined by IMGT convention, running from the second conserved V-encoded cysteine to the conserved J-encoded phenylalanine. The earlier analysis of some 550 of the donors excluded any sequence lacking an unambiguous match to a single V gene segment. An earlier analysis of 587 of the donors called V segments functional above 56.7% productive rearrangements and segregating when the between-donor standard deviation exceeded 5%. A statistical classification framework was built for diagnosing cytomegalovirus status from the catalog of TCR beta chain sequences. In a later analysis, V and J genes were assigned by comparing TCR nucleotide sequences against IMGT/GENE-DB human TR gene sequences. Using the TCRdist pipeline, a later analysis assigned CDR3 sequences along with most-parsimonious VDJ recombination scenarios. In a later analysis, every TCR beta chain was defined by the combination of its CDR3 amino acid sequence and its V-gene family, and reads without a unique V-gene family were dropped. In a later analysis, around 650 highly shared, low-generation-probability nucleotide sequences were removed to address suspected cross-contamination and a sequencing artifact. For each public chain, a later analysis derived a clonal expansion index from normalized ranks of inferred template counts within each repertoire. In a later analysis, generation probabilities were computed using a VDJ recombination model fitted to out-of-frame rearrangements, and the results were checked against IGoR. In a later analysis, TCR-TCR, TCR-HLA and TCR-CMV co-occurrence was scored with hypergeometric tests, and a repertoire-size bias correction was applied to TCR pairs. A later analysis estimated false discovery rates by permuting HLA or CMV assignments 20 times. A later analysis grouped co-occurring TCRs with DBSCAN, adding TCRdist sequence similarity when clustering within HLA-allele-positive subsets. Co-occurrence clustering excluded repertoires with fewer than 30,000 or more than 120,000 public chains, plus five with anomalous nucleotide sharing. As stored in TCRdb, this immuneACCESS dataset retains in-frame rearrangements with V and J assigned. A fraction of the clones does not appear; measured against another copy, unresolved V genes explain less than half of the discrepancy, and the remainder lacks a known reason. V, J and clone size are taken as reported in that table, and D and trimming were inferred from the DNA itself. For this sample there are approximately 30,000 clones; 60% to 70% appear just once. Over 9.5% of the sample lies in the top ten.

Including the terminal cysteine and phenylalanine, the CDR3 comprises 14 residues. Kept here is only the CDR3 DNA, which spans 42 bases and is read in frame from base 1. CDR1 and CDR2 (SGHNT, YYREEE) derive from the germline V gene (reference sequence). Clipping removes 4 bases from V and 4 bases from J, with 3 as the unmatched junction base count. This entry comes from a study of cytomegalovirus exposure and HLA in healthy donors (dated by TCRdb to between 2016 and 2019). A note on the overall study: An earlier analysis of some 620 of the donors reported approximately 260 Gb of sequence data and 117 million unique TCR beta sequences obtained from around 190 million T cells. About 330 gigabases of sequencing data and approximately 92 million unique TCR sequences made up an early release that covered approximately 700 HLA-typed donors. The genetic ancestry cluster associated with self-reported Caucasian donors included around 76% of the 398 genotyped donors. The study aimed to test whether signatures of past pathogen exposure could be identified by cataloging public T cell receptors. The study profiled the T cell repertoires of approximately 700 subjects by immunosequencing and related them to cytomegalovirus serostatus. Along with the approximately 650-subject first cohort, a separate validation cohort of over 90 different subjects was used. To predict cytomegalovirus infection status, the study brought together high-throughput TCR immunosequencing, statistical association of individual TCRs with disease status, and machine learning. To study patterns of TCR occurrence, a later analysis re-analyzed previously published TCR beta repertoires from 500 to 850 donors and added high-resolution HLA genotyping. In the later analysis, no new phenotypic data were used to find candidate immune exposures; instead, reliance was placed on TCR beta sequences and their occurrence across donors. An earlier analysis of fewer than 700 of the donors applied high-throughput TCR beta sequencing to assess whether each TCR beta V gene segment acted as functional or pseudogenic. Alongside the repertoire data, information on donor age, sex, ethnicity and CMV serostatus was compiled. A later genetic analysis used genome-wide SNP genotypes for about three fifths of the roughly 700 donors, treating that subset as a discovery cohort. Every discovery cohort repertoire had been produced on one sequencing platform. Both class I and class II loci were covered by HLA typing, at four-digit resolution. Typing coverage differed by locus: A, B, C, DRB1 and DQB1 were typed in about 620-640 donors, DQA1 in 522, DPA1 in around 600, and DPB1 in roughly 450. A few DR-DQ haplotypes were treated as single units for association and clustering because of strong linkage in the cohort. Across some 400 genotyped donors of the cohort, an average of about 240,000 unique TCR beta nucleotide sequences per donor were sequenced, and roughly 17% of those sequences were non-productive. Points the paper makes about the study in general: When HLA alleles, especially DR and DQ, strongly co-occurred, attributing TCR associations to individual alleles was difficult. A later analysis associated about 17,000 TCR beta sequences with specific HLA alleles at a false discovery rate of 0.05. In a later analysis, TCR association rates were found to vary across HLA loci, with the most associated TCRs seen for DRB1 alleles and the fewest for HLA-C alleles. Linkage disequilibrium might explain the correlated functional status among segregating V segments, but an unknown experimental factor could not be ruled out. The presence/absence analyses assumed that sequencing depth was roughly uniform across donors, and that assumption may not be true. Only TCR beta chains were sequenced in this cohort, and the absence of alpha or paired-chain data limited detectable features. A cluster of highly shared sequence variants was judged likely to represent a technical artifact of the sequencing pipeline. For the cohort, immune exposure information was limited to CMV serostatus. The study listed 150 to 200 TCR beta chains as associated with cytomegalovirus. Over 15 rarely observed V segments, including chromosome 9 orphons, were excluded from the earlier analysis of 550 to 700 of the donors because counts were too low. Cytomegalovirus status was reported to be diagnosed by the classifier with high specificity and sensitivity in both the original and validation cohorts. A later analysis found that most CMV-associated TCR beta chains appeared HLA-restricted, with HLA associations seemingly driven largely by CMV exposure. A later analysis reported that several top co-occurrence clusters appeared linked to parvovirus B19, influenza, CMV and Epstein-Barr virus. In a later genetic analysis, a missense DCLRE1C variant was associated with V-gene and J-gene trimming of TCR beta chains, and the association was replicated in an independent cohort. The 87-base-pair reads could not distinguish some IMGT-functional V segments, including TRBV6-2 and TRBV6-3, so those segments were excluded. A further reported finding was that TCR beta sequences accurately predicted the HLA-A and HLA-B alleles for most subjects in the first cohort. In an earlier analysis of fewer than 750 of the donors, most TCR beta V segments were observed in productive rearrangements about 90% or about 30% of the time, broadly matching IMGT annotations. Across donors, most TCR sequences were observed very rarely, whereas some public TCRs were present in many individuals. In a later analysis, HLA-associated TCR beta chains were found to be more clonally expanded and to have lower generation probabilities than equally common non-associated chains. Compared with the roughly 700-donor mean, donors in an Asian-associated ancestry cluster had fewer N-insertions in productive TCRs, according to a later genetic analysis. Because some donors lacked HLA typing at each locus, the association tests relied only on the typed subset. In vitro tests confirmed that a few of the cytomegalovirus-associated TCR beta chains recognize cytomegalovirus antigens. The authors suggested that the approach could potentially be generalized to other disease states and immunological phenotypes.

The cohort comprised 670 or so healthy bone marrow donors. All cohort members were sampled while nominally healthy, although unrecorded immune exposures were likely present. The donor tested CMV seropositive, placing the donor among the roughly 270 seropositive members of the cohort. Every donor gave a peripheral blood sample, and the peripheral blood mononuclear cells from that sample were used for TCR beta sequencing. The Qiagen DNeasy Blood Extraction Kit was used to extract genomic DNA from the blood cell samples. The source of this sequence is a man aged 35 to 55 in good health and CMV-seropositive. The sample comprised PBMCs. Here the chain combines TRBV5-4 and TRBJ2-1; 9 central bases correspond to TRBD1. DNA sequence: TGTGCCAGCAGCCGGGACAGGGCTTACAATGAGCAGTTCTTC. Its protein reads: CASSRDRAYNEQFF. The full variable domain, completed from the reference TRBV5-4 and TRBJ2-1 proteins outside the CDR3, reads ETGVTQSPTHLIKTRGQQVTLRCSSQSGHNTVSWYQQALGQGPQFIFQYYREEENGRGNFPPRFSGLQFPNYSSELNVNALELDDSALYLCASSRDRAYNEQFFGPGTRLTVL.